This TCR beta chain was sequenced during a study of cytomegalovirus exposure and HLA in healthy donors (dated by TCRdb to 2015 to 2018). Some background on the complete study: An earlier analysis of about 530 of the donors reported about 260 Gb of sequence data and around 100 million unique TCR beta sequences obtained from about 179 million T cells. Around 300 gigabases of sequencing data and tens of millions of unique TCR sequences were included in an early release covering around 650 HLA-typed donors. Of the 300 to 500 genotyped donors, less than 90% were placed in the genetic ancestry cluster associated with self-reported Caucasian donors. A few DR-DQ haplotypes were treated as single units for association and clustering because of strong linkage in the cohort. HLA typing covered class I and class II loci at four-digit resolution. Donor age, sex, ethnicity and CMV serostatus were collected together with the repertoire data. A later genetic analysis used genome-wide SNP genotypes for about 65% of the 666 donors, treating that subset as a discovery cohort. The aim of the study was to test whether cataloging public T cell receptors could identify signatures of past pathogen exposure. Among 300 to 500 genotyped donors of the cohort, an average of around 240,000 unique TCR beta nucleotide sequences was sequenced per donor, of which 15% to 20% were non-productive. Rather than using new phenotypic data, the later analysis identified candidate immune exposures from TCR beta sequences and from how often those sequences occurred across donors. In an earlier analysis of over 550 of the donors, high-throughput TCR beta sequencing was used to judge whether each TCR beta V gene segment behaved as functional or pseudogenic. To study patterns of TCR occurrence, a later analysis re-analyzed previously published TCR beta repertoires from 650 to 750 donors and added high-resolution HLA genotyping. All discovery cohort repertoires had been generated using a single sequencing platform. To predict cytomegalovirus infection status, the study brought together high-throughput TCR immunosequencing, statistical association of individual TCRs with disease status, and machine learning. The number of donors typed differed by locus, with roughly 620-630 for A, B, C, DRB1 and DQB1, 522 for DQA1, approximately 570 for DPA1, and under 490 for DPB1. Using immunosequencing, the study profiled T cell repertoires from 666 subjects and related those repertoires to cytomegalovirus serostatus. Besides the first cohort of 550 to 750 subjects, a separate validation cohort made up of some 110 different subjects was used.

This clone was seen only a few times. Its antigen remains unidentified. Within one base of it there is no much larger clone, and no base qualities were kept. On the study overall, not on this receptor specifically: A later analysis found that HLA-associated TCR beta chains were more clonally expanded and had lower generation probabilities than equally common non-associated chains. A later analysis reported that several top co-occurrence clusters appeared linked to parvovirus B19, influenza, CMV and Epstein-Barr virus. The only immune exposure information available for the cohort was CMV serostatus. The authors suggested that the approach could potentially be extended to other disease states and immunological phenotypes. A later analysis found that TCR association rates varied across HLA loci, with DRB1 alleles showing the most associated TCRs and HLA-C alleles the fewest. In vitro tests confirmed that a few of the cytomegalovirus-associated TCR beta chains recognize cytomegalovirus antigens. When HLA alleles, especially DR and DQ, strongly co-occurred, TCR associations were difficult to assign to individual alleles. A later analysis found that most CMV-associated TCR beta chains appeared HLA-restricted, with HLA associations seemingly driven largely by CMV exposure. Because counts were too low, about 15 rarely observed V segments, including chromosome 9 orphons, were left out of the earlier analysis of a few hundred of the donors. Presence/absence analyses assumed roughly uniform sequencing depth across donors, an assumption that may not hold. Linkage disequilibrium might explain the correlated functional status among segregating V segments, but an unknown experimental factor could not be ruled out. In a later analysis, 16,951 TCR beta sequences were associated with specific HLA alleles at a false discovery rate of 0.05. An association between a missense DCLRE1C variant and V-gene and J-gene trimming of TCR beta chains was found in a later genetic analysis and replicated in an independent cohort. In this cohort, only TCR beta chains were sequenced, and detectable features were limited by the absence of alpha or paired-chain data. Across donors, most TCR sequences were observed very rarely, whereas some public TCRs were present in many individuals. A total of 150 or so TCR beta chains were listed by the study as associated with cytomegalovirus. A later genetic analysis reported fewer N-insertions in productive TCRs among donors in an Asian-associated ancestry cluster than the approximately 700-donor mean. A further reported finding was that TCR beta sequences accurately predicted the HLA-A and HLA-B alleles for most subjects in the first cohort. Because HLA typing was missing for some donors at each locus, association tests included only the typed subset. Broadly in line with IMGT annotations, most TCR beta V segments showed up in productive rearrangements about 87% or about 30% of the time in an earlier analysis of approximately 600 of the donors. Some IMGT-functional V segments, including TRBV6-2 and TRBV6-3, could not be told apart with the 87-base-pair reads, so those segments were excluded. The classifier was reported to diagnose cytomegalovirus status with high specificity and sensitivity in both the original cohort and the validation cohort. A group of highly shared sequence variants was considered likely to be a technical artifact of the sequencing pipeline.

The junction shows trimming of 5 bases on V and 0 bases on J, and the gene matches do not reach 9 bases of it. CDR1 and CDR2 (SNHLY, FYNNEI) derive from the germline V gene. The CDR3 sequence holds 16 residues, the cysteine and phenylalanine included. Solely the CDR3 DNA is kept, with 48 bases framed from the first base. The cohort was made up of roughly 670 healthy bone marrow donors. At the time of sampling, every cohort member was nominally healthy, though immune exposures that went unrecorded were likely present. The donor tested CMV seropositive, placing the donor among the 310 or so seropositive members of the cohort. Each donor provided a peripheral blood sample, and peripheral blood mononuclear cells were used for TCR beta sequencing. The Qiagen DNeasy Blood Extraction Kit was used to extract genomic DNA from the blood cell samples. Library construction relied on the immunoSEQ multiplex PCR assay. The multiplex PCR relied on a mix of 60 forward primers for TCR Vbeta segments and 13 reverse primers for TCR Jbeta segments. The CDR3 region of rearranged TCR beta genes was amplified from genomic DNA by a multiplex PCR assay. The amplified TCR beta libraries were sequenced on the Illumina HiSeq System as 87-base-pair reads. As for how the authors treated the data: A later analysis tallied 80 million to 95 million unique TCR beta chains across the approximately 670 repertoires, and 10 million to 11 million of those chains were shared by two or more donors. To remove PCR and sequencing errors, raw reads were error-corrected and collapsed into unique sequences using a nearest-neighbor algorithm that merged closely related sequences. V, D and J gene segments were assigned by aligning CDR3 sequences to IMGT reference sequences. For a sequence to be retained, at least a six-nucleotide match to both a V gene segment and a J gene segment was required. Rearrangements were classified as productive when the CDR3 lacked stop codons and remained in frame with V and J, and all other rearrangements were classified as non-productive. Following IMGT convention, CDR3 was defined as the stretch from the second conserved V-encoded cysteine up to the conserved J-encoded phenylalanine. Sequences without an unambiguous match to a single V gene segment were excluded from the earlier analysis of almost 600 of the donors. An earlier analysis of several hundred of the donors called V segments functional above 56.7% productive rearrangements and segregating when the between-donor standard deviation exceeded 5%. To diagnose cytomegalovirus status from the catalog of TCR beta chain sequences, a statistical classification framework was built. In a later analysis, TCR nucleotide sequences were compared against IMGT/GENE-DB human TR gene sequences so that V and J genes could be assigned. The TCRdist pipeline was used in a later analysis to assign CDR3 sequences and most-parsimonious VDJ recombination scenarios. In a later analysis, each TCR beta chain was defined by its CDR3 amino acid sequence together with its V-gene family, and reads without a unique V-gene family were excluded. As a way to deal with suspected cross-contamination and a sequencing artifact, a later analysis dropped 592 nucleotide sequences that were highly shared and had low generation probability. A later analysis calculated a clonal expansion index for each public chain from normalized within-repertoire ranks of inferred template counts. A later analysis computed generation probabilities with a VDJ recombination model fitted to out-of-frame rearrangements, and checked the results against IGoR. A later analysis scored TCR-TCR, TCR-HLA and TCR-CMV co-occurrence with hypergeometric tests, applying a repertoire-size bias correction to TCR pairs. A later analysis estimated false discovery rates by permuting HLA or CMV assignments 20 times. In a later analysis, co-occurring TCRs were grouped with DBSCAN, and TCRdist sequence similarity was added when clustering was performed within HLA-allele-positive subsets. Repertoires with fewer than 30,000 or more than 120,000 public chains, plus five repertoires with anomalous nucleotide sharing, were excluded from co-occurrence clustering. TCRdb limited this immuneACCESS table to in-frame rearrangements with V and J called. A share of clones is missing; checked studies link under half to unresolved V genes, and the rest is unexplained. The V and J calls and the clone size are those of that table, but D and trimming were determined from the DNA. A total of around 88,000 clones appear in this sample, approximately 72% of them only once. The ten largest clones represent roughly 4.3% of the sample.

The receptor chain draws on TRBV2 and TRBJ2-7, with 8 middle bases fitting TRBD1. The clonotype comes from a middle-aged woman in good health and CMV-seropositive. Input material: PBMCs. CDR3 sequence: CASSRPPTGASYEQYF. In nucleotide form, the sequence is TGTGCCAGCAGTCGCCCGCCGACAGGGGCCTCCTACGAGCAGTACTTC.